A single sample gave rise to the 19 T cell receptor beta chains below, sequenced in a study of identical twins. Each CDR3 protein gets one entry after TCRdb re-called the 5' RACE reads with MiXCR. The data show about 470,000 distinct CDR3 sequences, around 24% seen once. The same sample was also used in a study of T cells expressing NK-cell markers.

Sequenced material: CD4+ T cells sorted from blood. The receptors here all came from a woman between 18 and 30 years old in good health.

The chain employs TRBV7-2 and TRBJ2-1, with D tentatively TRBD2 (6 bases). From germline, CDR1 is SGHTA and CDR2 FQGNSA. This CDR3 region has 15 residues. Trimming took 2 bases from V and 2 from J, leaving 10 bases between them. CDR3 sequence (DNA): TGTGCCAGCAGCTTAATAGCGGAACCCTACAATGAGCAGTTCTTC. Its protein product is CASSLIAEPYNEQFF.

This clonotype has more than one count but fewer than ten. This chain joins TRBV11-1 and TRBJ2-1, with 7 bases aligning to TRBD2. J was trimmed by 8 bases and V by 1 base; bases with no gene match: 20. CDR1 SGHAT and CDR2 FQDESV come from the germline V gene (reference sequence). This CDR3 has 19 residues. DNA for the CDR3: TGTGCCAGCAGCTTAGTTTGGGATTTCGGGCCTCGGGAGGACCATGAGCAGTTCTTC. This encodes CASSLVWDFGPREDHEQFF.

The CDR3 region is CASSSVNYYSYEQYF. In DNA, the CDR3 is TGTGCCAGCAGTTCAGTCAACTATTACTCCTACGAGCAGTACTTC. The chain combines TRBV12-3 or TRBV12-4 with TRBJ2-7; no clear D. Trimming cost V 4 bases and J 0 bases, with 13 bases left between them. The CDR3 is 15 amino acids.

This clonotype showed up just once. This chain links TRBV9 with TRBJ2-1; maybe TRBD2 (6 bases). This CDR3 contains 13 residues. The germline V gene has CDR1 SGDLS and CDR2 YYNGEE. Trimming cost V 3 bases and J 7 bases, with 11 bases left between them. The CDR3 region has the DNA TGTGCCAGCAGCGAACCGGGGGTTAATGAGCAGTTCTTC. Translated: CASSEPGVNEQFF.

A few counts support this clonotype. The J gene is TRBJ2-5, the V gene TRBV2; D is perhaps TRBD2 (5 bases). There are 12 residues in the CDR3. Germline CDR1 SNHLY, CDR2 FYNNEI. V gave up 5 bases and J gave up 3 bases, with 7 bases separating them. Written as DNA, the CDR3 is TGTGCCAGCAGTCTAGCAAAAGAGACCCAGTACTTC. Residues: CASSLAKETQYF.

This chain uses TRBV20-1 with TRBJ2-3; TRBD2 matches 7 bases. CDR1 and CDR2 from the germline V gene are DFQATT and SNEGSKA (reference sequence). Trimming took 3 bases from V and 6 from J; bases not matched to a gene: 15. This CDR3 comprises 16 residues. CDR3 sequence reads: CSASRGLERVLDTQYF. In DNA form, the CDR3 reads TGCAGTGCTAGTCGAGGACTAGAACGTGTTCTGGATACGCAGTATTTT.

The V call is TRBV28, the J call TRBJ2-7; 9 bases agree with TRBD1. This CDR3 region has 13 residues. Germline values: CDR1 MDHEN, CDR2 SYDVKM. Trimming at V came to 10 bases and at J to 3 bases, leaving 7 bases not matched to a gene. The CDR3 nucleotides read TGTGCCATTACGACAGGGGGGGTCTACGAGCAGTACTTC. Its protein is CAITTGGVYEQYF. The full variable domain, completed using reference TRBV28 and TRBJ2-7, is DVKVTQSSRYLVKRTGEKVFLECVQDMDHENMFWYRQDPGLGLRLIYFSYDVKMKEKGDIPEGYSVSREKKERFSLILESASTNQTSMYLCAITTGGVYEQYFGPGTRLTVT.

In this sample, this clonotype turned up a few times. The J gene is TRBJ2-5, the V gene TRBV3-1; D not certain. Trimming pared 2 bases from V and 2 bases from J, leaving 3 bases between. This CDR3 contains 12 residues. CDR1 and CDR2 (germline): LGHDT, YNNKEL (reference sequence). The CDR3 reads CASSQRQETQYF. CDR3 DNA: TGTGCCAGCAGCCAAAGGCAAGAGACCCAGTACTTC.

The chain has TRBV5-1 and TRBJ2-3; 13 bases align to TRBD2. Losses at the gene ends were 0 bases for V and 5 bases for J; bases not matched to a gene: 0. This CDR3 comprises 15 residues. Germline V gene data show CDR1 as SGHRS and CDR2 as YFSETQ. CDR3 sequence reads: CASSLGTSGRDTQYF. DNA of the CDR3: TGCGCCAGCAGCTTGGGGACTAGCGGGAGAGATACGCAGTATTTT.

This clonotype was detected only a few times. The chain joins TRBV3-1 to TRBJ2-1; 10 nucleotides align to TRBD2. CDR3 length: 12 residues. Germline V gives CDR1 LGHDT, CDR2 YNNKEL (reference sequence). With V trimmed by 4 bases and J by 15 bases, 6 bases remained unmatched. CDR3 sequence (DNA): TGTGCCAGCAGCCCTAGCGGGGGCCCTCGGTTCTTC. It codes for CASSPSGGPRFF.

This clonotype was seen a few times. The rearrangement uses TRBV9 and TRBJ2-5, with 12 bases that match TRBD1. The CDR3 is 15 amino acids. V lost 7 bases and J lost 5; bases outside the gene matches: 9. Per germline, CDR1 SGDLS and CDR2 YYNGEE. The chain's CDR3 is CASSPGTGGTETQYF. The CDR3, as DNA: TGTGCCAGCTCCCCCGGGACAGGGGGCACGGAGACCCAGTACTTC.

CDR3 DNA: TGTGCCAGCAGTCTATTCAGGGGGGTCGCTTTCTTT. Translation gives CASSLFRGVAFF. V usage is TRBV12-3 or TRBV12-4 and J usage is TRBJ1-1; TRBD1 matches at 7 bases. V lost 5 bases and J lost 11; bases outside the gene matches: 8. This CDR3 has 12 amino acids.

J is TRBJ2-1 and V is TRBV20-1; D possibly uses TRBD1 or TRBD2 (5 bases each). Germline-derived CDR1 and CDR2 are DFQATT and SNEGSKA (reference sequence). This CDR3 region has 12 residues. V lost 3 bases, J lost 6 bases, and 9 bases lay in between. The CDR3 reads CSARRGFNEQFF. DNA for the CDR3: TGCAGTGCTAGGAGGGGCTTCAATGAGCAGTTCTTC.

This sequence joins TRBV5-1 and TRBJ2-5; TRBD1 agrees at 7 bases. The germline gives CDR1 SGHRS, CDR2 YFSETQ. The CDR3 loop spans 14 amino acids. The J segment lost 7 bases and the V segment lost 3 bases, leaving 9 bases of the junction unmatched. CDR3 sequence (DNA): TGCGCCAGCAGCTGGACAGGCACCCACGGGACCCAGTACTTC. Residues: CASSWTGTHGTQYF.

The chain employs TRBV7-8 and TRBJ2-2, with unresolved D. The CDR3 is made up of 13 amino acids. The V end was cut by 5 bases, the J end by 3 bases, with 7 bases between. The germline V gene has CDR1 SGHVS and CDR2 FQNEAQ. The CDR3 loop reads CASSPEYTGELFF. In DNA, the CDR3 is TGTGCCAGCAGCCCCGAATACACCGGGGAGCTGTTTTTT.

The rearrangement joins TRBV11-2 to TRBJ2-7, with unresolved D. V was clipped by 4 bases and J by 2 bases, with 12 bases between them. The germline gives CDR1 SGHAT, CDR2 FQNNGV. The CDR3 runs 14 residues. The DNA of the CDR3 is TGTGCCAGCAGCTCCCGCCTGGGGACCTACGAGCAGTACTTC. The encoded protein is CASSSRLGTYEQYF.

This clonotype was seen only a few times. The chain recombines TRBV6-5 with TRBJ2-2; D is unclear. CDR3 length equals 12 residues. From germline, CDR1 is MNHEY and CDR2 SVGAGI. Trimming cost V 7 bases and J 3 bases, with 6 bases left between them. The CDR3 loop is CASTPDTGELFF. CDR3 in DNA: TGTGCCAGCACCCCAGACACCGGGGAGCTGTTTTTT.

This clonotype was counted between two and nine times. The J gene is TRBJ2-1, the V gene TRBV20-1, with 8 bases aligning to TRBD2. After removal of 4 bases from V and 9 bases from J, the junction contained 11 bases not matched to a gene. Germline lookup yields CDR1 DFQATT and CDR2 SNEGSKA (reference sequence). The CDR3 has 14 amino acids. CDR3 DNA sequence: TGCAGTGCTATCCCGGGGGGGCCAAGGGGTGAGCAGTTCTTC. It specifies CSAIPGGPRGEQFF.

This clonotype was detected a few times. The chain couples TRBV5-1 to TRBJ1-6; no definite D call. Trimming cost V 0 bases and J 3 bases, with 7 bases left between them. The CDR3 extends over 15 amino acids. CDR1 and CDR2 (germline): SGHRS, YFSETQ. CDR3 amino acids: CASSLEVIYNSPLHF. The CDR3 coding sequence is TGCGCCAGCAGCTTGGAAGTGATCTATAATTCACCCCTCCACTTT.